Detailed here is one TCR beta chain. Repertoires were generated with immunoSEQ multiplex PCR, while TCRdb's copy carries only in-frame clones and drops some. Of approximately 200,000 clones detected, 94% appear once; the ten largest clones hold roughly 8.4%. This sample is drawn from a study of T cell responses to AZD1222 COVID-19 vaccine. Here the sequenced sample was peripheral blood, taken on day 0 of AZD1222 vaccination. This clonotype was obtained from an adult in good health.

CDR3: CASSLTTENQPQHF. The CDR3 coding sequence is TGTGCCAGCAGCTTGACTACAGAAAATCAGCCCCAGCATTTT. V usage is TRBV7-2 and J usage is TRBJ1-5, with unresolved D. The V gene lost 3 bases and the J gene lost 4 bases, with 10 bases spanning the gap. CDR1 is SGHTA, CDR2 FQGNSA, per germline. The CDR3 is 14 amino acids.